This TCR beta chain was documented in a study of shared clonotypes between healthy human individuals. Worth noting for this clone: As the CDR3 is not closed by the conserved phenylalanine or tryptophan, this likely results from a read error.

In germline, CDR1 is MDHEN, CDR2 SYDVKM. The CDR3 covers 12 residues. V lost 8 bases and J lost 10; bases outside the gene matches: 6. Data came from immunoSEQ multiplex PCR; TCRdb stores just in-frame clones and leaves some out. The sample records 150,000 to 200,000 clones, approximately 92% being singletons. The rearrangement uses TRBV28 and TRBJ2-7; 12 nucleotides match TRBD2. Material: naive CD4+ T cells sorted from blood. Subset: CD45RA+ positively selected. The clonotype originates from a woman aged 25-40 years in good health. In nucleotides, the CDR3 is TGTGCCAGCTGGACTAGCGGGATAGCCCAGTACCTC. It encodes CASWTSGIAQYL.